Reported below is one TCR beta chain. The antigen remains unidentified. The TCR alpha and TCR beta cDNA libraries, bearing sample barcodes and UMIs, were generated by 5'RACE using constant-segment primers. TCRdb re-derived calls from the 5' RACE reads in MiXCR, one entry per CDR3 protein. The top ten clones hold around 8.1% of a sample with about 430,000 distinct CDR3 sequences, approximately 25% of them seen once. The entry originates in a study of T-cell memory formation after mild COVID-19. In the study overall: In these data, TCR clusters were largely donor specific. Study-level results: Still unconfirmed is whether the second-wave clones peaking on day 37 recognized SARS-CoV-2.

What was sequenced was PBMCs or a T cell subset sorted from them (not recorded which). The receptor was derived from an adult woman who had mild COVID-19 (a few samples of this study predate the infection). Cell type and time point are not known.

The chain's CDR3 is CASSRGLVPPQETQYF. The DNA of the CDR3 is TGTGCCAGCAGCCGGGGACTAGTCCCCCCCCAAGAGACCCAGTACTTC. The rearrangement uses TRBV7-9 and TRBJ2-5, with TRBD2 matching 8 bases. Germline CDR1 SEHNR, CDR2 FQNEAQ (reference sequence). The CDR3 length is 16 residues. J lost 1 base, V lost 5 bases, and 9 bases had no gene match.